This is a list of T cell receptor beta chains from one sample in a study of beta chain features in type 1 diabetes. TCRdb keeps only in-frame clones here, not all; method: immunoSEQ multiplex PCR. The sample comprises 250,000 to 350,000 clones, approximately 15% of which are singletons, and over 0.015% rests with the top ten. Sequences were obtained from naive CD4+ T cells from blood. The origin of the receptors is a man aged 25 to 45 with type 1 diabetes. The CDR3 runs from the conserved cysteine through the conserved F or W. A D gene is named only where the DNA matches it firmly. Not every row has a clone size; where given, it reads once, few, many or a size class.

>.|.|TRBV5-1|TRBJ2-7
TGCGCCAGCAGCTTGGAGGGGATCTACGAGCAGTACTTC
CASSLEGIYEQYF
>.|.|TRBV5-1|TRBJ2-1
TGCGCCAGCAGCCGCGGTAGTTGGCTAGCAGATAACAATGAGCAGTTCTTC
CASSRGSWLADNNEQFF
>few|.|TRBV7-3|TRBJ2-5
TGTGCCAGCAGCTTAAGGGGCTCGGGAGCTGGGGAGACCCAGTACTTC
CASSLRGSGAGETQYF
>few|TRBD2|TRBV28|TRBJ2-3
TGTGCCAGCACTAGCGGAACAGATACGCAGTATTTT
CASTSGTDTQYF
>few|TRBD2|TRBV11-2|TRBJ2-1
TGTGCCAGCAGCAAAGGACTAGCAGTTTACAATGAGCAGTTCTTC
CASSKGLAVYNEQFF
>.|.|TRBV5-1|TRBJ1-2
TGCGCCAGCAGCTTCGGGGAGCATGGCTACACCTTC
CASSFGEHGYTF
>few|TRBD2|TRBV9|TRBJ2-3
TGTGCCAGCTCCGTAGGATCTAGCGGATACACAGATACGCAGTATTTT
CASSVGSSGYTDTQYF
>.|.|TRBV4-3|TRBJ2-3
TGCGCCAGCAGCCAAGAAGGAGCGAGTTTCAAAAGACAGTATTTT
CASSQEGASFKRQYF
>.|TRBD2|TRBV6-5|TRBJ2-7
TGTGCCAGCCGACTAGCGGACGAGCAGTACTTC
CASRLADEQYF
>few|.|TRBV6-5|TRBJ2-1
TGTGCCAGCAGCTCCAGCTCCAGCGCGGGCAATGAGCAGTTCTTC
CASSSSSSAGNEQFF
>.|.|TRBV18|TRBJ2-3
TGTGCCAGCTCACCGAGGGAAGGAACGGATACGCAGTATTTT
CASSPREGTDTQYF
>few|.|TRBV29-1|TRBJ2-7
TGCAGCGGCCGGGACAACTCCTACGAGCAGTACTTC
CSGRDNSYEQYF
>few|.|TRBV7-3|TRBJ2-5
TGTGCCAGCAGCCCCCCAGGTCCAGGGGCGACCCAGTACTTC
CASSPPGPGATQYF
>.|TRBD1|TRBV18|TRBJ2-3
TGTGCCAGCTCAGGGATAACAGGGGGCGATACGGATACGCAGTATTTT
CASSGITGGDTDTQYF
>.|.|TRBV29-1|TRBJ1-3
TGCATCGGGGGATCTGGAAACACCATATATTTT
CIGGSGNTIYF
>.|.|TRBV7-9|TRBJ1-4
TGTGCCAGCAGCTCCAGCGGGTTCGGGGAAAAACTGTTTTTT
CASSSSGFGEKLFF
>.|.|TRBV4-3|TRBJ2-3
TGCGCCAGCAGCCAAGGGTTAATGGCGGTTAGCACAGATACGCAGTATTTT
CASSQGLMAVSTDTQYF
>few|.|TRBV29-1|TRBJ1-2
TGCAGCGTTGGAAAGTCGGGGGATGGGGGCTACACCTTC
CSVGKSGDGGYTF